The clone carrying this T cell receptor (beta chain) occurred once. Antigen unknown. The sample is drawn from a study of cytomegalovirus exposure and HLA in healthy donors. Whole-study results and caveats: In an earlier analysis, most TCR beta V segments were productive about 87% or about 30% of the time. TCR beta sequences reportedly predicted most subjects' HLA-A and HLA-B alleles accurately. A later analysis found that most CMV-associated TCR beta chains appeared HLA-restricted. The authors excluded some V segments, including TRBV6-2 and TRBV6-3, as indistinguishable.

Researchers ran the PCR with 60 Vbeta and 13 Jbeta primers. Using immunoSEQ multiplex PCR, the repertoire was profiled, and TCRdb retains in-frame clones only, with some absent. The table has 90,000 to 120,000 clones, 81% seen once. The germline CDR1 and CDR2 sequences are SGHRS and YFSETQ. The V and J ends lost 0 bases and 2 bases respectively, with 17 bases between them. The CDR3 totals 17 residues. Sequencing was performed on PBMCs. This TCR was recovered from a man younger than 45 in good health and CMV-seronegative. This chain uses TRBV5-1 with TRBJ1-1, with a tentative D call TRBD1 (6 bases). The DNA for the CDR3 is TGCGCCAGCAGCTTGGCCTGGTCCGACAGGACCAACACTGAAGCTTTCTTT. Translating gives CASSLAWSDRTNTEAFF.